This T cell receptor beta chain emerged from a study of beta chain features in type 1 diabetes. Study-wide points: Patients' naive, central memory and Treg TCRB repertoires seemed closer to one another than those of healthy donors. Sequencing the cDNA could make cells with high TCR expression show up more than they should.

All of the isolated RNA was reverse transcribed, so expressed TCRB transcripts were sequenced. Sequencing used immunoSEQ multiplex PCR; TCRdb keeps in-frame clones, though not all of them. In the table there are around 300,000 clones, around 10% of which are singletons. Without exception, sorted populations had purity beyond 95%. This clone was seen at least ten times. Its antigen remains unknown. The CDR3 runs 16 residues. Germline assignment: CDR1 LGHNA and CDR2 YSLEER. V was clipped by 1 base and J by 2 bases; unmatched bases: 0. This sequence originates from a woman in her twenties or thirties in good health. The chain is built from TRBV4-3 and TRBJ2-6; 9 positions match TRBD1. The sequencing input was naive CD4+ T cells from blood. CDR3 sequence reads: CASSQGDRAGANVLTF. The CDR3 region has the DNA TGCGCCAGCAGCCAAGGGGACAGGGCTGGGGCCAACGTCCTGACTTTC.